This TCR beta chain was identified in a study of T-cell reconstitution after alpha-beta-depleted transplantation in children. Germline-derived CDR1 and CDR2 are SGHRS and YFSETQ. The V and J ends lost 3 bases and 1 base respectively, with 19 bases between them. The CDR3 contains 17 residues. The table lists this clonotype with many counts. The TCRbeta library was prepared with unique molecular identifiers. TCRdb independently ran MiXCR on the PCR reads; one entry per CDR3 protein. This table has 70,000 to 100,000 distinct CDR3 sequences, more than 10% appearing once. The sequence derives from a human donor who donated a stem cell graft to a child with inherited bone marrow failure. The chain recombines TRBV5-1 with TRBJ1-1; D perhaps matches TRBD1 (6 bases). The sample here was PBMCs from the stem cell graft donor, taken from the stem cell graft. The CDR3 nucleotides are TGCGCCAGCAGCTCGTCACCGGGACACGAGACGAACACTGAAGCTTTCTTT. This encodes CASSSSPGHETNTEAFF.